A single sample gave rise to the 5 T cell receptor beta chains below, sequenced in a study of regulatory and conventional T cells in RAG deficiency. Regulatory T cells were sorted from blood as CD4+ CD25-high CD127-low cells. Sequencing was performed with immunoSEQ multiplex PCR; in TCRdb, only in-frame clones are kept and a portion is missing. Among tens of thousands of clones listed, about nine tenths were seen once. The same sample was also studied in work on regulatory T cells. That source notes: Primers: 52 TRBV forward and 13 TRBJ reverse.

The sequenced sample consisted of Tregs sorted from blood. Receptor source: a human donor in good health.

V usage is TRBV28 and J usage is TRBJ2-7; 8 bases fit TRBD2. The CDR3 spans 13 residues. The germline CDR1 and CDR2 sequences are MDHEN and SYDVKM. V shed 11 bases and J 4 bases; nucleotides not matched to a gene: 10. CDR3 amino acids: CASRGAGVYEQYF. The DNA for the CDR3 is TGTGCCTCCCGGGGAGCGGGAGTTTACGAGCAGTACTTC.

This sequence joins TRBV29-1 and TRBJ1-5, with D perhaps TRBD1 (6 bases). CDR3 length: 13 amino acids. The V and J ends lost 4 bases and 11 bases respectively, with 18 bases between them. In germline, CDR1 is SQVTM, CDR2 ANQGSEA. The CDR3 loop reads CSVARGLNQAQHF. CDR3 nucleotides: TGCAGCGTTGCCAGGGGACTCAATCAAGCCCAGCATTTT. Full variable domain (rest looked up from reference TRBV29-1 and TRBJ1-5): SAVISQKPSRDICQRGTSLTIQCQVDSQVTMMFWYRQQPGQSLTLIATANQGSEATYESGFVIDKFPISRPNLTFSTLTVSNMSPEDSSIYLCSVARGLNQAQHFGDGTRLSIL.

The J gene is TRBJ2-7, the V gene TRBV5-1; the D gene is possibly TRBD2 (6 bases). Trimming took off 0 bases at V and 6 bases at J, with 16 bases between the two ends. CDR3 length: 15 amino acids. Germline CDR1 SGHRS, CDR2 YFSETQ. This chain's CDR3 is CASSLGGASIGEQYF. For the CDR3, the DNA is TGCGCCAGCAGCTTGGGCGGGGCCAGTATAGGCGAGCAGTACTTC.

The chain uses TRBV7-3 and TRBJ2-1, with 7 bases aligning to TRBD2. Per the germline V gene, CDR1 is SGHTA and CDR2 is FQGTGA. The CDR3 has 15 residues. Unmatched junction bases numbered 8, after V lost 5 bases and J lost 4 bases. CDR3 sequence (DNA): TGTGCCAGCAGCAAAGAGCGGGGCCCTTACAATGAGCAGTTCTTC. This translates into CASSKERGPYNEQFF.

The V gene is TRBV6-6, the J gene TRBJ2-3; no reliable D call. Germline V CDR1 and CDR2: MNHNY, SVGAGI (reference sequence). V was cut by 6 bases and J by 5 bases, with 6 bases left in between. CDR3 length: 11 residues. CDR3 nucleotide sequence: TGTGCCAGCAGCCAGGTAGATACGCAGTATTTT. It translates to CASSQVDTQYF.